The clone carrying this TCR beta chain occurred many times. During its preparation, the TCRbeta library received unique molecular identifiers. MiXCR, run by TCRdb on the PCR reads, gives a single entry per CDR3 protein. In the table there are over 150,000 distinct CDR3 sequences, roughly 11% of which are singletons. This record belongs to a study of T-cell reconstitution after alpha-beta-depleted transplantation in children. The V gene's germline CDR1 is SGHRS and CDR2 YFSETQ. V dropped 7 bases and J dropped 0 bases, with 8 bases sitting between them. The CDR3 is made up of 13 amino acids. V is TRBV5-1 and J is TRBJ1-3; weak D call: TRBD1 (5 bases). This TCR was sampled from a boy between 2 and 15 years old with acute myeloid leukemia, due to receive a stem cell transplant. The starting material was PBMCs, obtained before TCRalphabeta/CD19-depleted stem cell transplant. DNA of the CDR3: TGCGCCAGCGCCGGGGGCTCTGGAAACACCATATATTTT. Its protein is CASAGGSGNTIYF.